The rows below give T cell receptor beta chains drawn from one sample of a study of CD8+CD57+ T cells in acquired aplastic anemia. MiXCR was run by TCRdb on the reads, yielding one entry per CDR3 protein. The sample shows about 220,000 distinct CDR3 sequences, 30% to 35% of them seen only once. Sequenced input: sorted CD4+, CD8+, or CD8+CD57+ T cells (not recorded which) from PBMCs. The receptors shown here come from a human donor in good health, serving as a control. Both conserved end residues are part of each CDR3. The D gene is left open where the match is weak. Clone size is given for some rows only: seen once, a few or many times, or a class if the clone is expanded.

abundance: many
d_gene: .
j_gene: TRBJ2-2
v_gene: TRBV2
CDR3aa: CASMRRVNPGELFF
CDR3nt: TGTGCCAGCATGCGCCGAGTTAACCCCGGGGAGCTGTTTTTT

abundance: many
d_gene: .
j_gene: TRBJ1-2
v_gene: TRBV20-1
CDR3aa: CSAIGLANYGYTF
CDR3nt: TGCAGTGCTATAGGGCTAGCTAACTATGGCTACACCTTC

abundance: few
d_gene: .
j_gene: TRBJ1-2
v_gene: TRBV3-1
CDR3aa: CASSQEPSALPYGYTF
CDR3nt: TGTGCCAGCAGCCAAGAACCCTCCGCTCTTCCCTATGGCTACACCTTC

abundance: many
d_gene: TRBD1
j_gene: TRBJ2-5
v_gene: TRBV25-1
CDR3aa: CASSDLGQGGFETQYF
CDR3nt: TGTGCCAGCAGTGATTTGGGACAGGGGGGGTTCGAGACCCAGTACTTC

abundance: .
d_gene: TRBD2
j_gene: TRBJ2-1
v_gene: TRBV11-2
CDR3aa: CASSLGLGLADKHNEQFF
CDR3nt: TGTGCCAGCAGCTTAGGCCTTGGACTAGCGGACAAACACAATGAGCAGTTCTTC

abundance: .
d_gene: TRBD1
j_gene: TRBJ1-5
v_gene: TRBV4-1
CDR3aa: CASSQETGRPQHF
CDR3nt: TGCGCCAGCAGCCAGGAGACAGGGCGGCCCCAGCATTTT

abundance: .
d_gene: .
j_gene: TRBJ2-2
v_gene: TRBV2
CDR3aa: CASSDSYTGLVNTGELFF
CDR3nt: TGTGCCAGCAGTGACAGTTATACGGGACTTGTGAACACCGGGGAGCTGTTTTTT

abundance: .
d_gene: .
j_gene: TRBJ2-5
v_gene: TRBV5-4
CDR3aa: CASSFIGETQYF
CDR3nt: TGTGCCAGCAGCTTTATAGGGGAGACCCAGTACTTC

abundance: .
d_gene: TRBD2
j_gene: TRBJ2-7
v_gene: TRBV20-1
CDR3aa: CSARDGAGGSGDEQYF
CDR3nt: TGCAGTGCTAGAGATGGGGCGGGAGGGAGCGGCGACGAGCAGTACTTC

abundance: .
d_gene: TRBD1
j_gene: TRBJ1-2
v_gene: TRBV20-1
CDR3aa: CSAPTGGEGYTF
CDR3nt: TGCAGTGCACCCACAGGGGGAGAGGGCTACACCTTC

abundance: .
d_gene: TRBD1
j_gene: TRBJ1-4
v_gene: TRBV5-1
CDR3aa: CASTQTGAHEKLFF
CDR3nt: TGCGCCAGCACCCAAACAGGGGCGCATGAAAAACTGTTTTTT

abundance: .
d_gene: .
j_gene: TRBJ2-3
v_gene: TRBV7-3
CDR3aa: CASSLFSGVADTQYF
CDR3nt: TGTGCCAGCAGCTTATTTAGCGGTGTGGCAGATACGCAGTATTTT

abundance: many
d_gene: .
j_gene: TRBJ1-1
v_gene: TRBV29-1
CDR3aa: CSVGTGHRGSEAFF
CDR3nt: TGCAGCGTTGGTACAGGACACCGCGGCTCTGAAGCTTTCTTT

abundance: many
d_gene: .
j_gene: TRBJ1-2
v_gene: TRBV20-1
CDR3aa: CSARLELMGSYGYTF
CDR3nt: TGCAGTGCTAGACTGGAACTTATGGGGAGCTATGGCTACACCTTC

abundance: many
d_gene: TRBD2
j_gene: TRBJ2-7
v_gene: TRBV20-1
CDR3aa: CSARDLAGDPYEQYF
CDR3nt: TGCAGTGCTAGAGATCTAGCGGGAGATCCTTACGAGCAGTACTTC

abundance: .
d_gene: .
j_gene: TRBJ1-1
v_gene: TRBV15
CDR3aa: CATTHLTNTEAFF
CDR3nt: TGTGCCACCACCCATTTAACTAACACTGAAGCTTTCTTT

abundance: few
d_gene: TRBD2
j_gene: TRBJ2-1
v_gene: TRBV5-4
CDR3aa: CASSSRFNGRSSYNEQFF
CDR3nt: TGTGCCAGCAGCTCACGTTTCAACGGGAGGAGCTCCTACAATGAGCAGTTCTTC

abundance: .
d_gene: .
j_gene: TRBJ2-5
v_gene: TRBV20-1
CDR3aa: CSARWGPRETQYF
CDR3nt: TGCAGTGCTAGGTGGGGGCCGCGGGAGACCCAGTACTTC

abundance: .
d_gene: TRBD2
j_gene: TRBJ2-1
v_gene: TRBV25-1
CDR3aa: CASSLGLAGIDEQFF
CDR3nt: TGTGCCAGCAGTCTTGGACTAGCGGGCATCGATGAGCAGTTCTTC

abundance: many
d_gene: TRBD1
j_gene: TRBJ2-7
v_gene: TRBV15
CDR3aa: CATSSGQGGQYF
CDR3nt: TGTGCCACCAGCAGCGGACAGGGTGGGCAGTACTTC

abundance: few
d_gene: .
j_gene: TRBJ1-2
v_gene: TRBV6-1
CDR3aa: CASRLAPTYGYTF
CDR3nt: TGTGCCAGCCGACTAGCCCCTACCTATGGCTACACCTTC

abundance: many
d_gene: .
j_gene: TRBJ2-7
v_gene: TRBV19
CDR3aa: CASSTSQGTYEQYF
CDR3nt: TGTGCCAGTAGTACTTCTCAGGGGACATACGAGCAGTACTTC

abundance: once
d_gene: TRBD1
j_gene: TRBJ1-6
v_gene: TRBV9
CDR3aa: CASSLGQNNSPLHF
CDR3nt: TGTGCCAGCAGCTTGGGACAGAATAATTCACCCCTCCACTTT

abundance: .
d_gene: TRBD2
j_gene: TRBJ2-5
v_gene: TRBV5-1
CDR3aa: CASSLRTPGLAGEETQYF
CDR3nt: TGCGCCAGCAGCTTGAGGACACCGGGACTAGCGGGGGAAGAGACCCAGTACTTC

abundance: many
d_gene: .
j_gene: TRBJ2-3
v_gene: TRBV7-6
CDR3aa: CASRAFGPDTQYF
CDR3nt: TGTGCCAGCAGGGCTTTTGGGCCAGATACGCAGTATTTT

abundance: many
d_gene: TRBD2
j_gene: TRBJ2-1
v_gene: TRBV7-3
CDR3aa: CASSPKTSGSFRQFF
CDR3nt: TGTGCCAGCAGCCCCAAGACTAGCGGGAGTTTTCGGCAGTTCTTC

abundance: .
d_gene: .
j_gene: TRBJ1-2
v_gene: TRBV9
CDR3aa: CASSPRAGAYGYTF
CDR3nt: TGTGCCAGCAGCCCGAGAGCGGGAGCCTATGGCTACACCTTC

abundance: once
d_gene: .
j_gene: TRBJ1-1
v_gene: TRBV2
CDR3aa: CARRGVWDTEAFF
CDR3nt: TGTGCCAGAAGAGGGGTGTGGGACACTGAAGCTTTCTTT

abundance: few
d_gene: TRBD2
j_gene: TRBJ2-5
v_gene: TRBV2
CDR3aa: CASSGGLAVETQYF
CDR3nt: TGTGCCAGCAGTGGTGGACTAGCGGTTGAGACCCAGTACTTC

abundance: .
d_gene: TRBD1
j_gene: TRBJ2-7
v_gene: TRBV19
CDR3aa: CASSLGTGHKSEQYF
CDR3nt: TGTGCCAGCAGTCTTGGGACAGGACATAAGTCCGAGCAGTACTTC

abundance: .
d_gene: .
j_gene: TRBJ2-5
v_gene: TRBV20-1
CDR3aa: CSAGDSGGVDGAQETQYF
CDR3nt: TGCAGTGCTGGAGATAGCGGCGGGGTCGATGGGGCACAAGAGACCCAGTACTTC

abundance: many
d_gene: .
j_gene: TRBJ2-1
v_gene: TRBV14
CDR3aa: CASRAGVEQFF
CDR3nt: TGTGCCAGCAGGGCAGGGGTAGAGCAGTTCTTC

abundance: .
d_gene: .
j_gene: TRBJ2-7
v_gene: TRBV24-1
CDR3aa: CATSDTRDRSSYEQYF
CDR3nt: TGTGCCACCAGTGATACCCGGGACCGCAGCTCCTACGAGCAGTACTTC

abundance: .
d_gene: TRBD1
j_gene: TRBJ1-5
v_gene: TRBV19
CDR3aa: CASSKMGQPRHF
CDR3nt: TGTGCCAGTAGTAAGATGGGACAGCCCCGGCATTTT

abundance: once
d_gene: .
j_gene: TRBJ2-7
v_gene: TRBV7-8
CDR3aa: CASSLESGQYEQYF
CDR3nt: TGTGCCAGCAGCTTAGAATCAGGGCAATACGAGCAGTACTTC

abundance: .
d_gene: TRBD1
j_gene: TRBJ1-6
v_gene: TRBV5-1
CDR3aa: CASSVDRGRSPLHF
CDR3nt: TGCGCCAGCAGCGTGGACAGGGGTCGTTCACCCCTCCACTTT

abundance: many
d_gene: TRBD1
j_gene: TRBJ1-2
v_gene: TRBV4-1
CDR3aa: CASSQDFDREDYGYTF
CDR3nt: TGCGCCAGCAGCCAAGATTTCGACAGGGAGGACTATGGCTACACCTTC

abundance: many
d_gene: .
j_gene: TRBJ2-5
v_gene: TRBV2
CDR3aa: CASSGRFWETQYF
CDR3nt: TGTGCCAGCAGTGGGAGGTTTTGGGAGACCCAGTACTTC

abundance: few
d_gene: .
j_gene: TRBJ2-1
v_gene: TRBV27
CDR3aa: CASRPRTSYNEQFF
CDR3nt: TGTGCCAGCAGACCTCGGACATCCTACAATGAGCAGTTCTTC

abundance: .
d_gene: .
j_gene: TRBJ1-6
v_gene: TRBV2
CDR3aa: CASSGQLDSPLHF
CDR3nt: TGTGCCAGCAGTGGACAGCTAGATTCACCCCTCCACTTT

abundance: once
d_gene: TRBD1
j_gene: TRBJ1-2
v_gene: TRBV12-3/TRBV12-4
CDR3aa: CASSLGQGFLDGYTF
CDR3nt: TGTGCCAGCAGTCTGGGACAGGGATTCCTAGATGGCTACACCTTC

abundance: .
d_gene: .
j_gene: TRBJ1-5
v_gene: TRBV20-1
CDR3aa: CSASTGYNEPQHF
CDR3nt: TGCAGTGCTAGTACCGGGTACAATGAGCCCCAGCATTTT

abundance: few
d_gene: TRBD1
j_gene: TRBJ2-7
v_gene: TRBV5-5
CDR3aa: CASSWGTVSYEQYF
CDR3nt: TGTGCCAGCAGCTGGGGGACAGTCTCCTACGAGCAGTACTTC